The 13 T cell receptor beta chains below were found in one sample sequenced in a study of T-cell reconstitution after alpha-beta-depleted transplantation in children. It was with unique molecular identifiers that the TCRbeta library was prepared. TCRdb re-called the PCR reads with MiXCR, one entry per CDR3 protein. Of 200,000 to 250,000 distinct CDR3 sequences detected, more than 10% appear once; the ten largest clones hold around 3%. Sample: PBMCs from the stem cell graft donor, taken from the stem cell graft. The receptors originated from a human donor who donated a stem cell graft to a child with acute lymphoblastic leukemia.

This clonotype was picked up many times. J is TRBJ2-5 and V is TRBV29-1; D uncertain. The CDR3 is made up of 14 amino acids. Germline V CDR1 and CDR2: SQVTM, ANQGSEA. The V and J ends lost 6 bases and 0 bases respectively, with 14 bases between them. The CDR3: CSVLRAGDQETQYF. The CDR3 region has the DNA TGCAGCGTCCTTCGGGCAGGAGACCAAGAGACCCAGTACTTC.

This clonotype occurred many times. The chain is built from TRBV21-1 and TRBJ2-5; the table's D call, TRBD1, has no DNA check behind it. TRBV21-1 is a listed pseudogene. The CDR3 sequence is 19 residues long. The CDR3 DNA sequence: TGTGCCAGCAGCAAAACCGCGTCTCCGGGACGGCAACCTCCGGGGACCCAGTACTTC. It specifies CASSKTASPGRQPPGTQYF.

This clonotype was observed many times. This chain uses TRBV11-2 with TRBJ2-2; either TRBD1 or TRBD2 may supply D (5 bases each). This CDR3 is built from 14 residues. Trimming took 4 bases from V and 4 from J, leaving 10 bases between them. Germline CDR1 SGHAT, CDR2 FQNNGV. CDR3 in DNA: TGTGCCAGCAGCTCCGCCGGGGCCACCGGGGAGCTGTTTTTT. This translates into CASSSAGATGELFF.

This clonotype was observed a handful of times. CDR3 sequence: CATSRDRGGGAVEQFF. CDR3 nucleotides: TGTGCCACCAGCAGAGATCGTGGCGGGGGGGCCGTTGAGCAGTTCTTC. This rearrangement joins TRBV15 to TRBJ2-1; the match to TRBD2 covers 9 bases. V trimming: 0 bases; J trimming: 9 bases; junction bases outside the gene matches: 9. Germline CDR1 reads LNHNV; CDR2 reads YYDKDF (reference sequence). CDR3 length: 16 amino acids.

Points on this clonotype: A much larger clone differs from this one at a single base, so this may be a read error. The chain joins TRBV29-1 to TRBJ2-3; unclear D gene. The CDR3 is made up of 13 amino acids. Per the germline V gene, CDR1 is SQVTM and CDR2 is ANQGSEA. The CDR3: CGVAHLIGDTQYF. The CDR3 DNA reads TGCGGCGTTGCACACCTAATAGGGGATACGCAGTATTTT.

This clonotype appeared many times. The chain recombines TRBV5-1 with TRBJ2-7; no clear D gene. This CDR3 spans 13 amino acids. The V gene lost 0 bases and the J gene lost 5 bases, with 9 bases spanning the gap. CDR1 and CDR2 from the germline V gene are SGHRS and YFSETQ. CDR3 region: CASSLEWVHEQYF. Here the CDR3 DNA reads TGCGCCAGCAGCTTGGAGTGGGTCCACGAGCAGTACTTC.

A word on this clonotype: A read error may be the cause here, since a much bigger clone is one base away. This chain uses TRBV5-6 with TRBJ1-1; D uncertain. Deletions cut 2 bases from V and 10 bases from J, with 9 bases between. The length of the CDR3 is 11 residues. The germline V gene has CDR1 SGHDT and CDR2 YYEEEE. CDR3 sequence reads: CASSLSAVAFF. The CDR3 DNA sequence: TGTGCCAGCAGCTTAAGTGCTGTAGCTTTCTTT.

This clonotype has at least ten counts. This chain links TRBV20-1 with TRBJ2-7, with D uncertain. The CDR3 is 12 residues long. CDR1 is DFQATT and CDR2 is SNEGSKA in the germline V gene (reference sequence). V dropped 1 base and J dropped 3 bases, with 7 bases sitting between them. The CDR3 region is CSARAPNYEQYF. The CDR3 region has the DNA TGCAGTGCTAGAGCCCCCAACTACGAGCAGTACTTC.

This clonotype was counted at least ten times. V is TRBV4-1 and J is TRBJ2-5; 11 bases map to TRBD2. This CDR3 comprises 15 residues. Per the germline V gene, CDR1 is MGHRA and CDR2 is YSYEKL. Trimming at V came to 3 bases and at J to 3 bases, leaving 3 bases not matched to a gene. CDR3 loop: CASSHPTSGEETQYF. The CDR3 DNA is TGCGCCAGCAGCCACCCGACTAGCGGGGAAGAGACCCAGTACTTC.

In its sample, this clonotype was seen many times. This chain connects TRBV12-3 or TRBV12-4 to TRBJ2-5, with D perhaps TRBD1 (7 bases). The CDR3 has 13 residues. V was trimmed by 3 bases and J by 6 bases, leaving 11 bases between them. The CDR3 nucleotides are TGTGCCAGCAGTTTCGCAGGGGGGAAGACCCAGTACTTC. Its translation: CASSFAGGKTQYF.

This clonotype appeared many times. This chain uses TRBV18 with TRBJ2-1, with a possible D match to TRBD1 (5 bases). V gave up 6 bases and J gave up 3 bases, with 15 bases separating them. The CDR3 has 15 amino acids. Germline CDR1 KGHSH, CDR2 LQKENI. The CDR3, as DNA: TGTGCCAGCTCCCTATTCGGACAACTCTACAATGAGCAGTTCTTC. Its translation: CASSLFGQLYNEQFF.

The V gene is TRBV7-9, the J gene TRBJ2-7; a possible D gene is TRBD1 (5 bases). The CDR3 is 16 residues long. Germline CDR1 SEHNR, CDR2 FQNEAQ (reference sequence). V was trimmed by 0 bases and J by 3 bases, leaving 15 bases between them. CDR3 residues: CASSLAPTDYFYEQYF. CDR3 DNA sequence: TGTGCCAGCAGCTTAGCCCCGACAGATTACTTCTACGAGCAGTACTTC.

This clonotype was found many times. The rearrangement links TRBV30 to TRBJ1-1; no clear D. CDR1 GTSNPN and CDR2 SVGIG come from the germline V gene (reference sequence). Between the trimmed V and J ends, which lost 3 bases and 10 bases, there was a span of 12 bases. This CDR3 spans 11 amino acids. CDR3 loop: CAWSAPEGAFF. The CDR3, as DNA: TGTGCCTGGAGCGCCCCGGAGGGAGCTTTCTTT.